This T cell receptor beta chain was identified during a study of CD8+ T cells in alopecia areata. V lost 3 bases, J lost 4 bases, and 4 bases stayed unmatched. The CDR3 has 14 residues. Germline CDR1 ENHRY, CDR2 SYGVKD. Lesional scalp punch biopsies and peripheral blood were collected from alopecia areata patients. This clone is a singleton in its sample. Its cognate antigen is unknown. Whole-study results and caveats: Elevated clonality characterized lesional scalp relative to normal scalp, particularly in alopecia totalis/universalis. It was less clear whether patients shared TCRs than it was in mice, possibly because of HLA. Normal skin's resident alphabeta T cells are also sequenced in scalp samples.

After isolation, RNA underwent reverse transcription to generate cDNA as the sequencing template. The repertoire was sequenced with immunoSEQ multiplex PCR; TCRdb's copy has only in-frame clones and lacks some. The sample yields some 120,000 clones, roughly 54% seen once. The sample here was CD4+ T cells sorted from blood, taken at week 0. The TCR originated in a human donor with alopecia areata. The chain employs TRBV10-3 and TRBJ2-5; 8 nucleotides line up with TRBD2. The CDR3: CAISEGTSRETQYF. The CDR3 nucleotides are TGTGCCATCAGTGAAGGGACTAGTAGAGAGACCCAGTACTTC.